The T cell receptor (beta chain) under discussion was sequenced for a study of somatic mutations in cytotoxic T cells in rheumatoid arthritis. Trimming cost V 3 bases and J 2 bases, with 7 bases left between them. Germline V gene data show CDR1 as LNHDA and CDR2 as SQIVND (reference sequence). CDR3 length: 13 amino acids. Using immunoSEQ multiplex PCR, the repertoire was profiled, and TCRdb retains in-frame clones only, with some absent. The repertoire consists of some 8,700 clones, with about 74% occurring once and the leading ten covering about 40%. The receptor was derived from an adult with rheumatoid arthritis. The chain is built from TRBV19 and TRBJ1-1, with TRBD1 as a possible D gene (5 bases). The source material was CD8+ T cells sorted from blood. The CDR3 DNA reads TGTGCCAGTAGTATCCAGGGCAACACTGAAGCTTTCTTT. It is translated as CASSIQGNTEAFF.